This T cell receptor (beta chain) was found in a study of PD-L1 blockade in urothelial cancer. Study overall: Men with urothelial cancer arising in the bladder made up about 85% of the roughly 29 patients.

J was trimmed by 5 bases and V by 4 bases; bases with no gene match: 10. Germline V CDR1 and CDR2: SGDLS, YYNGEE. The CDR3 is made up of 15 amino acids. What went into each PCR as a spike was synthetic TCR analog templates. Measured with immunoSEQ multiplex PCR; TCRdb has only the in-frame clones, and not every one. This repertoire shows some 45,000 clones, around 89% found once; its top ten account for roughly 3.9%. The starting material was PBMCs, obtained around atezolizumab (anti-PD-L1) treatment. The V and J genes are TRBV9 and TRBJ2-5, with 8 bases fitting TRBD1. The clonotype was recovered from a man older than 75 with urothelial cancer. The chain's CDR3 is CASSSRGHPEETQYF. The CDR3 nucleotides read TGTGCCAGCAGCTCCAGGGGGCACCCTGAGGAGACCCAGTACTTC.